Sequencing of this T cell receptor (beta chain) was carried out in a study of control samples from healthy donors and cancer patients. The germline gives CDR1 MDHEN, CDR2 SYDVKM. The CDR3 is made up of 14 amino acids. J was trimmed by 6 bases and V by 4 bases; bases with no gene match: 7. The data were produced by immunoSEQ multiplex PCR, yet TCRdb's version contains in-frame clones alone and is incomplete. Here the sample spans 150,000 to 200,000 clones, more than 80% being singletons. This clonotype originated in a man in his thirties or forties in good health. The specimen was blood. V and J are TRBV28 and TRBJ2-7; 9 bases map to TRBD2. The CDR3 loop reads CASSSAGGAGEQYF. The CDR3 DNA sequence: TGTGCCAGCAGTTCGGCGGGAGGGGCGGGCGAGCAGTACTTC.